This T cell receptor (beta chain) was captured by sequencing in a study of OX40 agonist ivuxolimab in advanced cancers. Germline CDR1 KGHSH, CDR2 LQKENI. CDR3 length: 14 amino acids. Trimming took 0 bases from V and 4 from J, leaving 8 bases between them. Overall study results and limits: In CD8+ T cells, expanded clones were on average more numerous than in CD4+.

As concerns this clone: Its antigen is as yet unknown.

Sequenced by immunoSEQ multiplex PCR; TCRdb stores in-frame clones only, minus some. The data hold roughly 16,000 clones, with 86% observed a single time. The gene calls are TRBV18 and TRBJ2-3; D not resolved. This receptor was identified in an adult with an advanced solid tumor such as melanoma, head and neck, liver or kidney cancer. The sample here was CD4+ or CD8+ T cells sorted from blood, taken in a trial of the OX40 agonist ivuxolimab. The CDR3 bases are TGTGCCAGCTCACCACCGGCTGGGGCAGATACGCAGTATTTT. Encoded protein: CASSPPAGADTQYF.